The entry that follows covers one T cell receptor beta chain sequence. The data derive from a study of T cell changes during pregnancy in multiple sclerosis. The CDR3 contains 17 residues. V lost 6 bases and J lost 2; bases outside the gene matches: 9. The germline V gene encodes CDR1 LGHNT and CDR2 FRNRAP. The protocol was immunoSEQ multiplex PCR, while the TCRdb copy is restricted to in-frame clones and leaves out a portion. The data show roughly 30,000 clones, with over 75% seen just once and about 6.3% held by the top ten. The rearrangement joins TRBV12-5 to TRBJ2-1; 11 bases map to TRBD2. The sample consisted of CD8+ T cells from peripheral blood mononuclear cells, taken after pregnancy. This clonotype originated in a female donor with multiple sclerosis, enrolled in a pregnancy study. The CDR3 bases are TGTGCTAGTGGGACTAGCGGGACGGGGTTCACCTACAATGAGCAGTTCTTC. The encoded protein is CASGTSGTGFTYNEQFF.